The present TCR beta chain was sequenced within a study of human T cells and chemical hapten exposure. This sample's time point: patch test 3, about 24 weeks after DPC sensitization. Regarding treatment: therapeutic diphenylcyclopropenone sensitization with weekly scalp DPC. Blood draws came before every patch-test application. This clonotype was seen many times. TCRdb fed the RACE reads into MiXCR, producing one record per CDR3 protein. The sample shows tens of thousands of distinct CDR3 sequences, around 10% of them seen only once. CDR3 length: 15 amino acids. The ends lost 6 bases at V and 5 bases at J; junction bases unmatched: 11. Per germline, CDR1 DFQATT and CDR2 SNEGSKA (reference sequence).

J is TRBJ2-7 and V is TRBV20-1; 12 nucleotides align to TRBD2. This sequence was found in a woman aged 50 to 60 with alopecia areata. Some clones in this sample may be carry-over from other donors' samples. The source was whole blood, collected in connection with sensitization to the hapten diphenylcyclopropenone (DPC). The DNA for the CDR3 is TGCAGTGCCCCCGGAAGGTCTAGCGGGGGGGACGAGCAGTACTTC. Protein product: CSAPGRSSGGDEQYF.